Presented here are 15 T cell receptor beta chains from one specimen sequenced in a study of identical twins (dated by TCRdb to the mid-2010s). The library was prepared using 5' RACE. Sequenced using an Illumina HiSeq 2000. The public reads were reprocessed in TCRdb via fastp at Q25 and MiXCR, keeping in-frame beta chains. Rows are combined by CDR3 protein, so each entry shows the most common genes and DNA. Counted in this sample were 300,000 to 400,000 distinct CDR3 sequences; 9% to 15% of them appeared once. The ten largest clones add up to approximately 7.9% of the sample. These same records also appear under a second study, on yellow fever vaccine responses in identical twins.

Material for sequencing was CD8+ T cells sorted from blood. The receptors come from a woman aged 18-35 years in good health.

The J gene is TRBJ2-2, the V gene TRBV7-9; maybe TRBD1 (5 bases). CDR1 SEHNR and CDR2 FQNEAQ come from the germline V gene (reference sequence). The CDR3 sequence is 15 residues long. The V gene lost 4 bases and the J gene lost 6 bases, with 15 bases spanning the gap. The CDR3 DNA sequence: TGTGCCAGCAGCTCATACAGACAGAGGCCCGGGGAGCTGTTTTTT. It is translated as CASSSYRQRPGELFF.

This clonotype was seen ten or more times. The CDR3 here is CASRNYQSSYNEQFF. The CDR3 DNA sequence: TGTGCCAGCAGGAACTATCAAAGCTCCTACAATGAGCAGTTCTTC. The rearrangement links TRBV27 to TRBJ2-1; D remains ambiguous. The germline CDR1 and CDR2 sequences are MNHEY and SMNVEV (reference sequence). Trimming cost V 6 bases and J 0 bases, with 12 bases left between them. The CDR3 covers 15 residues.

This clonotype appeared many times. The rearrangement joins TRBV15 to TRBJ2-7; D possibly corresponds to TRBD2 (6 bases). V was pared by 7 bases and J by 2 bases, with 9 bases between. This CDR3 has 12 amino acids. Germline V gene data show CDR1 as LNHNV and CDR2 as YYDKDF (reference sequence). The CDR3 sequence is CATKGGTYEQYF. The DNA of the CDR3 is TGTGCCACCAAGGGAGGCACCTACGAGCAGTACTTC. The variable domain in full, completed from reference TRBV15 and TRBJ2-7, reads DAMVIQNPRYQVTQFGKPVTLSCSQTLNHNVMYWYQQKSSQAPKLLFHYYDKDFNNEADTPDNFQSRRPNTSFCFLDIRSPGLGDTAMYLCATKGGTYEQYFGPGTRLTVT.

The chain couples TRBV2 to TRBJ1-2; D is possibly TRBD1 (5 bases). The ends were cut back, 1 base at V and 4 bases at J, with 13 bases in the middle. The germline CDR1 and CDR2 sequences are SNHLY and FYNNEI. The CDR3 has 15 amino acids. The CDR3 sequence is CASSEGGRNSYGYTF. In nucleotides, the CDR3 is TGTGCCAGCAGTGAAGGGGGCCGGAACAGCTATGGCTACACCTTC.

This clonotype appeared many times. The chain recombines TRBV12-3 or TRBV12-4 with TRBJ2-5; 10 bases fit TRBD1. This CDR3 has 14 amino acids. V lost 6 bases, J lost 5 bases, and 6 bases stayed unmatched. DNA of the CDR3: TGTGCCAGCAGCCCGGGACAGGGGATTGAGACCCAGTACTTC. Amino acid sequence: CASSPGQGIETQYF.

The rearrangement uses TRBV7-6 and TRBJ2-1; D is perhaps TRBD1 or TRBD2 (7 bases each). The CDR3 spans 18 residues. In germline, CDR1 is SGHVS, CDR2 FNYEAQ. The V end lost 1 base, the J end lost 1 base, and 17 bases lay between the germline ends. The CDR3 DNA reads as TGTGCCAGCAGCTTAGAAGGGGGGGGGACAGTGTCCTACAATGAGCAGTTCTTC. Its translation is CASSLEGGGTVSYNEQFF.

This chain uses TRBV7-2 with TRBJ2-2; unclear D gene. CDR3 length: 16 amino acids. V dropped 1 base and J dropped 5 bases, with 14 bases sitting between them. Germline loops: CDR1 SGHTA, CDR2 FQGNSA. This chain's CDR3 is CASSLERVILTGELFF. Here the CDR3 DNA reads TGTGCCAGCAGCTTAGAAAGGGTTATACTAACCGGGGAGCTGTTTTTT.

The chain combines TRBV4-1 with TRBJ2-7; D is ambiguous. Per the germline V gene, CDR1 is MGHRA and CDR2 is YSYEKL. The CDR3 runs to 14 residues. V was clipped by 0 bases and J by 7 bases, with 13 bases between them. CDR3 coding DNA: TGCGCCAGCAGCCAAGATTTAGGGTGGTCAGAGCAGTACTTC. Residues: CASSQDLGWSEQYF.

This clonotype was counted a few times. This chain links TRBV6-2 or TRBV6-3 with TRBJ1-1; D is uncertain. The ends were cut back, 2 bases at V and 3 bases at J, with 7 bases in the middle. This CDR3 has 13 residues. Germline V gene data show CDR1 as MNHEY and CDR2 as SVGEGT. In DNA, the CDR3 is TGTGCCAGCAGTTACCGTTCCCACACTGAAGCTTTCTTT. This codes for CASSYRSHTEAFF.

V gene TRBV19 combines with J gene TRBJ2-3, with a tentative D call TRBD1 (5 bases). This CDR3 comprises 14 residues. V lost 4 bases and J lost 0, with 8 bases in between. Germline V gene data show CDR1 as LNHDA and CDR2 as SQIVND (reference sequence). The CDR3 protein is CASSTTASTDTQYF. CDR3 DNA sequence: TGTGCCAGTAGTACGACAGCTAGCACAGATACGCAGTATTTT. Full variable domain (remainder filled in from reference TRBV19 and TRBJ2-3): DGGITQSPKYLFRKEGQNVTLSCEQNLNHDAMYWYRQDPGQGLRLIYYSQIVNDFQKGDIAEGYSVSREKKESFPLTVTSAQKNPTAFYLCASSTTASTDTQYFGPGTRLTVL.

This clonotype was counted at least ten times. This chain links TRBV24-1 with TRBJ2-1; TRBD1 matches 8 bases. V was clipped by 4 bases and J by 5 bases; unmatched bases: 15. Germline lookup yields CDR1 KGHDR and CDR2 SFDVKD. The length of the CDR3 is 18 residues. CDR3 sequence reads: CATSETQPDRGTNNEQFF. The CDR3 nucleotides read TGTGCCACCAGTGAGACACAACCCGACAGGGGTACAAACAATGAGCAGTTCTTC.

V gene TRBV14 combines with J gene TRBJ2-3; D unresolved. Trimming stripped 0 bases from V and 0 bases from J, with 7 bases between. Germline lookup yields CDR1 SGHDN and CDR2 FVKESK. The CDR3 length is 15 residues. CDR3 in amino acids: CASSQEPGSTDTQYF. The CDR3 nucleotides are TGTGCCAGCAGCCAAGAGCCTGGTAGCACAGATACGCAGTATTTT.

The chain uses TRBV29-1 and TRBJ2-7; 9 bases align to TRBD2. Germline loops: CDR1 SQVTM, CDR2 ANQGSEA. The CDR3 runs 15 residues. Trimming at V came to 2 bases and at J to 4 bases, leaving 9 bases not matched to a gene. As DNA, the CDR3 is TGCAGCGTTGAATCAATAGCGGGAGATATATACGAGCAGTACTTC. It codes for CSVESIAGDIYEQYF.

This clonotype was seen ten or more times. V and J are TRBV15 and TRBJ2-3; D possibly corresponds to TRBD1 (6 bases). The CDR3 extends over 15 amino acids. Germline assignment: CDR1 LNHNV and CDR2 YYDKDF (reference sequence). The V end lost 4 bases, the J end lost 0 bases, and 11 bases lay between the germline ends. In DNA, the CDR3 is TGTGCCACCAGCACTTACAGGGCCAGCACAGATACGCAGTATTTT. Translated, it gives CATSTYRASTDTQYF.

This clonotype was seen repeatedly, ten times or more. The chain links TRBV28 to TRBJ2-1; unclear D gene. The CDR3 consists of 14 residues. The ends were cut back, 3 bases at V and 2 bases at J, with 8 bases in the middle. Germline V gene lookup returns CDR1 MDHEN and CDR2 SYDVKM. The CDR3 DNA reads TGTGCCAGCAGTTTTAGTGAGGCCTACAATGAGCAGTTCTTC. Encoded protein: CASSFSEAYNEQFF.